A single sample gave rise to the 4 T cell receptor beta chains below, sequenced in a study of blood T cells in healthy people across ages. The use of a sample-barcoded 5' primer and a J-beta primer mix characterized a second PCR of roughly 7 to 12 cycles. Each CDR3 protein is one row after TCRdb ran MiXCR on the 5' RACE reads. The table records roughly 1.9 million distinct CDR3 sequences, about 39% of them present only once. The source material was blood. These TCRs come from a human donor in good health.

The chain joins TRBV28 to TRBJ2-7; weak D call: TRBD1 (5 bases). Germline V gives CDR1 MDHEN, CDR2 SYDVKM. This CDR3 has 14 amino acids. The germline V and J ends were trimmed by 8 bases and 4 bases, with 18 bases remaining between them. The CDR3 DNA reads TGTGCCAGCGCCCCTGTAACAGGTAGTTACGAGCAGTACTTC. Translating it yields CASAPVTGSYEQYF.

This clonotype appeared once. The chain combines TRBV24-1 with TRBJ2-5, with D tentatively TRBD1 (5 bases). CDR3 length: 13 residues. Trimming took off 2 bases at V and 2 bases at J, with 5 bases between the two ends. CDR1 is KGHDR and CDR2 is SFDVKD in the germline V gene. Here the CDR3 DNA reads TGTGCCACCAGTGATTCAGGGCAAGAGACCCAGTACTTC. Translated: CATSDSGQETQYF.

The chain combines TRBV10-3 with TRBJ2-7, with 8 bases lining up with TRBD2. Germline CDR1 reads ENHRY; CDR2 reads SYGVKD. This CDR3 spans 14 amino acids. Trimming at V came to 6 bases and at J to 2 bases, leaving 6 bases not matched to a gene. CDR3 nucleotides: TGTGCCATCAGGACAGGCGGGGGGACCTACGAGCAGTACTTC. Its translation is CAIRTGGGTYEQYF.

There are a few counts of this clonotype. The chain couples TRBV29-1 to TRBJ1-4; no clear D gene. Trimming shortened V by 4 bases and J by 5 bases, and 11 bases separated the two germline ends. In germline, CDR1 is SQVTM, CDR2 ANQGSEA. CDR3 length: 13 residues. CDR3 bases: TGCAGCGTTGGATGGCCCCAGAATGAAAAACTGTTTTTT. Protein sequence: CSVGWPQNEKLFF.